This TCR beta chain was recovered during a study of graft-versus-host responses after intestinal transplantation. Study-level information: Anti-thymocyte globulin induction was given to all recipients, followed by tacrolimus and steroids for roughly 3 years.

The data were produced by immunoSEQ multiplex PCR, yet TCRdb's version contains in-frame clones alone and is incomplete. The sample yields more than 70,000 clones, roughly 92% seen once. The germline V gene has CDR1 SGHAT and CDR2 FQNNGV. The length of the CDR3 is 13 residues. With 5 bases removed from V and 3 bases from J, the gap between germline ends came to 10 bases. In the case of this clone: Its antigen is not identified.

Broader study findings: In recipient marrow, GvH clones were found, and some appeared first in ileum or blood. Early after transplant, HvG declines were associated with peak levels of circulating GvH clones.

This sample comprised unstimulated CD8+ T cells sorted from spleen or lymph node cells, obtained before transplant. The rearrangement uses TRBV11-2 and TRBJ2-5, with D perhaps matching TRBD2 (5 bases). The sequence derives from a human donor who was the organ donor for an intestinal transplant. The CDR3 sequence: CASSPDWEETQYF. The CDR3 region has the DNA TGTGCCAGCAGCCCGGACTGGGAAGAGACCCAGTACTTC. Combining the CDR3 with reference TRBV11-2 and TRBJ2-5 gives the whole variable domain EAGVAQSPRYKIIEKRQSVAFWCNPISGHATLYWYQQILGQGPKLLIQFQNNGVVDDSQLPKDRFSAERLKGVDSTLKIQPAKLEDSAVYLCASSPDWEETQYFGPGTRLLVL.